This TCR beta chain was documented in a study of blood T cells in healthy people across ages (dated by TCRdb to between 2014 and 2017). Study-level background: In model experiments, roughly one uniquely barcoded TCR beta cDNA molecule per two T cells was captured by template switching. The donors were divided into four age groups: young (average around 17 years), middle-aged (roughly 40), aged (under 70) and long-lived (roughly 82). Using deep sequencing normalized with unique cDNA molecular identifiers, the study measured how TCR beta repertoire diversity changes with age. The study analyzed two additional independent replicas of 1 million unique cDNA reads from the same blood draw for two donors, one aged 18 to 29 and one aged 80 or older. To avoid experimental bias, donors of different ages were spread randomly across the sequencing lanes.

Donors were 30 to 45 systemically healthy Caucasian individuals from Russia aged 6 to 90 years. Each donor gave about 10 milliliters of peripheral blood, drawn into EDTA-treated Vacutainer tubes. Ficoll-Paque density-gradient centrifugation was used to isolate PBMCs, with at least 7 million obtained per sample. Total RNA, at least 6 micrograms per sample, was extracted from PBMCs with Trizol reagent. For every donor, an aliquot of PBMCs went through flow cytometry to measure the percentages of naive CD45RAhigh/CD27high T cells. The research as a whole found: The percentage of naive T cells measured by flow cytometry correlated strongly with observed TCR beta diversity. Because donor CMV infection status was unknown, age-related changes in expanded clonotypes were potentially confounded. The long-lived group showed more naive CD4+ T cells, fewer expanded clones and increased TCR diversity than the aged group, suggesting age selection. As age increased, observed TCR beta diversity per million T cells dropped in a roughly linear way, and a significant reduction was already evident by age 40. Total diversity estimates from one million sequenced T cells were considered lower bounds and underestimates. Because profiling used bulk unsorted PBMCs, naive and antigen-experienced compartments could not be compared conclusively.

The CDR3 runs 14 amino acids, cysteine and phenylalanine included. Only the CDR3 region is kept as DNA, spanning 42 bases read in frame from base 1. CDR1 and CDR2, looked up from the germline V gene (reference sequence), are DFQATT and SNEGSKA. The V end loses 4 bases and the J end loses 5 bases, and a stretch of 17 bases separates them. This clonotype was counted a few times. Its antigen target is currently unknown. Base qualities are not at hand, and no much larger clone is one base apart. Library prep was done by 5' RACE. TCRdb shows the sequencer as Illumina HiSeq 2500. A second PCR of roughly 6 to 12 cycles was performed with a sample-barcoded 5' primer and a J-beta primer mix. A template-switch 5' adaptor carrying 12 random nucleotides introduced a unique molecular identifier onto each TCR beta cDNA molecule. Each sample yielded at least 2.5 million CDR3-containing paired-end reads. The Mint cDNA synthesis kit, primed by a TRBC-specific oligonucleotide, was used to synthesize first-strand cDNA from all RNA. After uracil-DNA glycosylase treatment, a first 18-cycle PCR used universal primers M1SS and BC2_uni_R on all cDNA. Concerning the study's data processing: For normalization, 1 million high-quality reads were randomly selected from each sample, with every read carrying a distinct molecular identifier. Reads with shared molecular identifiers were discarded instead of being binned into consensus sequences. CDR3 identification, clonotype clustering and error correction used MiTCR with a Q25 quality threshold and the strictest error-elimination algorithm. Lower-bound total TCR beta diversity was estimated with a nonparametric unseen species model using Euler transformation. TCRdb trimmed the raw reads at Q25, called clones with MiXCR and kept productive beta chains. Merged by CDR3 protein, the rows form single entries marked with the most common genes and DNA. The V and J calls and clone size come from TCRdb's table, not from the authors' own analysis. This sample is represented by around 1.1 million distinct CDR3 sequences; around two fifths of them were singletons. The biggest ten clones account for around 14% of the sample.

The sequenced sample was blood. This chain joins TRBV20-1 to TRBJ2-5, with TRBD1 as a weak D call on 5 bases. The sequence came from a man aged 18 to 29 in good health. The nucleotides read TGCAGTGCTACCACCGGACACGAAGGGGAGACCCAGTACTTC. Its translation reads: CSATTGHEGETQYF.